A selection of T cell receptor beta chains follows, all from one sample in a study of CD8 T cells in Susac syndrome. TCRdb reanalysed the immunoSEQ multiplex PCR reads using MiXCR and keeps one entry per CDR3 protein. The data hold about 440,000 distinct CDR3 sequences, with 85% to 90% observed a single time. The sample comprised CD8+ T cells from PBMCs. Receptor source: a human donor with multiple sclerosis. Each CDR3 is given with its conserved first and last residue. Fields, in order: V gene, D gene, clone size, J gene, CDR3 protein, CDR3 DNA. D genes are given only for firm matches. Some rows mark clone size as missing; the rest say once, few, many or name a class of expanded clone.

>TRBV29-1|NA|NA|TRBJ2-2
CSVEEVNTGELFF
TGCAGCGTTGAAGAAGTGAACACCGGGGAGCTGTTTTTT
>TRBV28|TRBD2|NA|TRBJ2-7
CASSSGRERHEQYF
TGTGCCAGCAGTTCCGGGAGGGAGCGCCACGAGCAGTACTTC
>TRBV15|TRBD1|NA|TRBJ1-5
CATSGAGTGPNQPQHF
TGTGCCACCAGCGGGGCCGGGACAGGGCCTAATCAGCCCCAGCATTTT
>TRBV6-5|TRBD1|few|TRBJ1-1
CASSLDRGYEAFF
TGTGCCAGCAGCTTGGACAGGGGGTATGAAGCTTTCTTT
>TRBV3-1|NA|once|TRBJ2-7
CASSQKIWRIDRTHEQYF
TGTGCCAGCAGCCAGAAGATTTGGCGGATTGACAGAACTCACGAGCAGTACTTC
>TRBV20-1|NA|NA|TRBJ2-1
CSATDEGPPGDEQFF
TGCAGTGCCACGGATGAGGGGCCCCCAGGGGATGAGCAGTTCTTC
>TRBV4-1|TRBD1|NA|TRBJ1-1
CASGTGSPTEAFF
TGCGCCTCCGGGACAGGGTCACCCACTGAAGCTTTCTTT
>TRBV30|NA|NA|TRBJ1-1
CAWSSGRGTEAFF
TGTGCCTGGAGTTCCGGAAGAGGCACTGAAGCTTTCTTT
>TRBV27|TRBD1|once|TRBJ2-7
CASSLSGQGAVSSYEQYF
TGTGCCAGCAGTTTAAGTGGACAGGGGGCGGTAAGCTCCTACGAGCAGTACTTC
>TRBV6-5|NA|NA|TRBJ2-3
CASSSLPDTQYF
TGTGCCAGCAGTTCCTTGCCAGATACGCAGTATTTT
>TRBV6-2/TRBV6-3|NA|NA|TRBJ1-1
CASSMTGQMNTEAFF
TGTGCCAGCAGTATGACGGGTCAGATGAACACTGAAGCTTTCTTT
>TRBV6-1|TRBD1|few|TRBJ1-2
CASSQTGNGYTF
TGTGCCAGCAGTCAGACAGGGAACGGCTACACCTTC
>TRBV6-6|NA|NA|TRBJ1-1
CASTLRGGATEAFF
TGTGCCAGCACCCTACGGGGAGGCGCTACTGAAGCTTTCTTT
>TRBV6-1|TRBD1|NA|TRBJ2-1
CASSLTPGGFSYNEQFF
TGTGCCAGCAGTCTCACGCCAGGGGGATTCTCCTACAATGAGCAGTTCTTC
>TRBV27|NA|NA|TRBJ2-1
CASSLWRYNEQFF
TGTGCCAGCAGTTTATGGCGGTACAATGAGCAGTTCTTC
>TRBV29-1|TRBD1|NA|TRBJ1-1
CSVEGQGYTEAFF
TGCAGCGTCGAGGGACAGGGATACACTGAAGCTTTCTTT
>TRBV14|NA|NA|TRBJ2-1
CASSQLGYNEQFF
TGTGCCAGCAGCCAGCTTGGGTACAATGAGCAGTTCTTC
>TRBV29-1|NA|once|TRBJ2-1
CSVERGNEQFF
TGCAGCGTTGAACGGGGAAATGAGCAGTTCTTC
>TRBV7-9|NA|NA|TRBJ1-1
CASALENTEAFF
TGTGCCAGCGCCCTAGAGAACACTGAAGCTTTCTTT
>TRBV2|NA|NA|TRBJ1-1
CASSEAGKFYTEAFF
TGTGCCAGCAGTGAAGCTGGGAAGTTTTACACTGAAGCTTTCTTT
>TRBV2|NA|NA|TRBJ2-1
CASSDLEQFF
TGTGCCAGCAGTGACCTTGAGCAGTTCTTC
>TRBV2|TRBD1|once|TRBJ2-7
CASRKPGQGPEQYF
TGTGCCAGCAGAAAACCGGGACAGGGGCCCGAGCAGTACTTC
>TRBV5-1|NA|NA|TRBJ2-7
CASSLDPRGYEQYF
TGCGCCAGCAGCTTGGACCCGAGGGGCTACGAGCAGTACTTC
>TRBV4-1|NA|NA|TRBJ1-1
CASSPQPFSEAFF
TGCGCCAGCAGCCCCCAGCCATTTAGTGAAGCTTTCTTT
>TRBV27|NA|NA|TRBJ2-7
CASSLAISYEQYF
TGTGCCAGCAGTTTAGCGATCTCCTACGAGCAGTACTTC
>TRBV29-1|NA|NA|TRBJ1-1
CSAVGGNTEAFF
TGCAGCGCCGTGGGGGGGAACACTGAAGCTTTCTTT
>TRBV7-9|NA|few|TRBJ2-3
CASSLAVASTDTQYF
TGTGCCAGCAGCTTAGCGGTAGCGAGCACAGATACGCAGTATTTT
>TRBV30|TRBD1|once|TRBJ2-1
CAWSSRTGANEQFF
TGTGCCTGGAGTTCCCGGACAGGGGCGAATGAGCAGTTCTTC
>TRBV5-1|TRBD1|NA|TRBJ2-1
CASSLDRGPIYNEQFF
TGCGCCAGCAGCTTGGATAGGGGGCCTATCTACAATGAGCAGTTCTTC
>TRBV27|NA|NA|TRBJ2-7
CASSLSPTGFHEQYF
TGTGCCAGCAGTTTATCGCCTACAGGTTTCCACGAGCAGTACTTC
>TRBV14|NA|NA|TRBJ1-1
CASGGGFGTEAFF
TGTGCCAGCGGAGGAGGGTTCGGGACTGAAGCTTTCTTT
>TRBV20-1|TRBD1|NA|TRBJ1-1
CSARDSGQGSGSTEAFF
TGCAGTGCTAGAGATTCAGGACAGGGTAGCGGAAGCACTGAAGCTTTCTTT
>TRBV20-1|TRBD2|NA|TRBJ2-1
CSARAWREGPSYNEQFF
TGCAGTGCTAGAGCTTGGCGGGAGGGCCCCTCCTACAATGAGCAGTTCTTC
>TRBV9|TRBD2|NA|TRBJ2-1
CASSETSGPYNEQFF
TGTGCCAGCAGCGAGACTAGCGGGCCCTACAATGAGCAGTTCTTC
>TRBV6-1|TRBD2|NA|TRBJ2-7
CASKIRTSAYEQYF
TGTGCCAGCAAAATTCGGACTAGCGCCTACGAGCAGTACTTC
>TRBV3-1|NA|NA|TRBJ2-2
CASSQDRGEEDTGELFF
TGTGCCAGCAGCCAAGATCGGGGCGAGGAAGACACCGGGGAGCTGTTTTTT
>TRBV7-2|NA|NA|TRBJ2-7
CASSLEEGAPPYEQYF
TGTGCCAGCAGCTTAGAAGAAGGAGCACCCCCGTACGAGCAGTACTTC
>TRBV27|TRBD1|NA|TRBJ1-2
CATRGTGVYGYTF
TGTGCCACAAGAGGGACAGGGGTGTATGGCTACACCTTC
>TRBV6-5|NA|NA|TRBJ2-7
CASSYSIVQILPLYF
TGTGCCAGCAGTTACTCGATCGTCCAGATCCTGCCTCTCTACTTC
>TRBV20-1|NA|NA|TRBJ2-7
CSARFVPYEQYF
TGCAGTGCTCGTTTTGTCCCATACGAGCAGTACTTC
>TRBV7-9|NA|NA|TRBJ2-5
CASSLDPEATQYF
TGTGCCAGCAGCTTAGATCCAGAGGCGACCCAGTACTTC
>TRBV7-9|NA|NA|TRBJ2-1
CASSTGGDGSYNEQFF
TGTGCCAGCAGCACCGGGGGCGATGGTTCCTACAATGAGCAGTTCTTC
>TRBV7-9|NA|NA|TRBJ2-2
CASSLTGFSWTGELFF
TGTGCCAGCAGCTTAACAGGGTTTTCGTGGACCGGGGAGCTGTTTTTT
>TRBV7-9|TRBD1|NA|TRBJ2-7
CASSLPGGVASDEQYF
TGTGCCAGCAGCCTACCAGGGGGTGTCGCCAGCGACGAGCAGTACTTC
>TRBV7-9|TRBD2|once|TRBJ2-3
CASSPLAGGPDSTDTQYF
TGTGCCAGCAGCCCGTTAGCGGGGGGGCCGGATAGCACAGATACGCAGTATTTT
>TRBV28|NA|NA|TRBJ2-6
CASSFTGRANVLTF
TGTGCCAGCAGTTTTACGGGTAGGGCCAACGTCCTGACTTTC
>TRBV12-3/TRBV12-4|TRBD1|once|TRBJ2-2
CASSLYDPGQGGELFF
TGTGCCAGCAGTTTATACGATCCAGGACAGGGCGGCGAGCTGTTTTTT
>TRBV28|NA|NA|TRBJ2-5
CATSPWGETQYF
TGTGCCACTTCTCCTTGGGGAGAGACCCAGTACTTC
>TRBV6-2/TRBV6-3|NA|few|TRBJ2-3
CASSYDRTRSSDTQYF
TGTGCCAGCAGCTACGATCGGACTCGGTCATCAGATACGCAGTATTTT
>TRBV9|NA|NA|TRBJ1-5
CASSAWGNQPQHF
TGTGCCAGCAGCGCGTGGGGCAATCAGCCCCAGCATTTT
>TRBV30|TRBD1|few|TRBJ2-7
CAWDMGQSGYEQYF
TGTGCCTGGGATATGGGACAGAGCGGTTACGAGCAGTACTTC
>TRBV3-1|NA|NA|TRBJ2-2
CASSQAFPNTGELFF
TGTGCCAGCAGCCAGGCTTTTCCGAACACCGGGGAGCTGTTTTTT
>TRBV3-1|TRBD2|NA|TRBJ2-5
CASSQDNFREGETQYF
TGTGCCAGCAGCCAAGATAATTTCCGGGAGGGAGAGACCCAGTACTTC
>TRBV12-3/TRBV12-4|TRBD1|NA|TRBJ1-2
CASRPTGDYGYTF
TGTGCCAGCAGACCGACAGGGGACTATGGCTACACCTTC
>TRBV12-3/TRBV12-4|NA|NA|TRBJ2-2
CATVGQDKNTGELFF
TGTGCCACCGTTGGGCAGGATAAGAACACCGGGGAGCTGTTTTTT
>TRBV10-1|TRBD2|NA|TRBJ2-2
CASSPSGRSTGELFF
TGCGCCAGCAGCCCCAGCGGGAGAAGCACCGGGGAGCTGTTTTTT
>TRBV28|NA|NA|TRBJ1-1
CASSVFEAADTEAFF
TGTGCCAGCAGCGTCTTTGAGGCGGCGGACACTGAAGCTTTCTTT
>TRBV12-3/TRBV12-4|NA|NA|TRBJ1-2
CASSFGSHGYTF
TGTGCCAGCAGTTTCGGCAGCCATGGCTACACCTTC
>TRBV4-1|NA|NA|TRBJ1-1
CASSQERGATEAFF
TGCGCCAGCAGCCAAGAAAGGGGGGCCACTGAAGCTTTCTTT